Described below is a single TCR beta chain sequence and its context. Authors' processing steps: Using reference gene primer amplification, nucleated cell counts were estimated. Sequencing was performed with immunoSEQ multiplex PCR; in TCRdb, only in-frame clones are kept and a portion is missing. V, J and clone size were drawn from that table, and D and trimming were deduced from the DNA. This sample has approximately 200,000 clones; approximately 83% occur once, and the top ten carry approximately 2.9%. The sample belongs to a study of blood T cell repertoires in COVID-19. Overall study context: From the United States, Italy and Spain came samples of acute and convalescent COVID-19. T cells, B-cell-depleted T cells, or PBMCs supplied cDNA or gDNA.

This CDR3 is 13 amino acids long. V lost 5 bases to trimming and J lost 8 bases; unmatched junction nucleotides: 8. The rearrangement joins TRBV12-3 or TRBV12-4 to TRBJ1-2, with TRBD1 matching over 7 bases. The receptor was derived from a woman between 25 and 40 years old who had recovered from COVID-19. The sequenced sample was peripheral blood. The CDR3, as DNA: TGTGCCAGCAGTCTTACAGGGGCGGGGGGCTACACCTTC. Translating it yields CASSLTGAGGYTF.